This T cell receptor (beta chain) came from a study of cytotoxic CD8 clonotypes in ibrutinib-treated CLL. This CDR3 is 14 amino acids long. J gave up 6 bases and V 0 bases, and 3 bases lay outside the gene matches. Germline CDR1 reads SGDLS; CDR2 reads YYNGEE. Repertoires were generated with immunoSEQ multiplex PCR, while TCRdb's copy carries only in-frame clones and drops some. The sample includes roughly 170,000 clones, about 80% of them seen just once. The TCR comes from a human donor with chronic lymphocytic leukemia. The sequences come from PBMCs, collected after 24 months of ibrutinib treatment. The genes are TRBV9 and TRBJ2-1, with TRBD2 matching over 7 bases. The CDR3 nucleotides are TGTGCCAGCAGCGTAGTATTAGCGGGCAATGAGCAGTTCTTC. Encoded protein: CASSVVLAGNEQFF.